Listed below are T cell receptor beta chains from one sample, sequenced in a study of shared clonotypes between healthy human individuals. The assay was immunoSEQ multiplex PCR, and TCRdb's table has in-frame clones only and misses some. Of over 1.5 million clones listed, nearly 99% are singletons. Sequencing was carried out using naive CD4+ T cells sorted from blood. These receptors were taken from a man in his thirties or forties in good health. Each CDR3 is given with its conserved first and last residue. A D gene is named only where the DNA matches it firmly. For some rows the clone size is stated as once, few or many, or as a class when expanded; others skip it.

d_call	clone_size	j_call	v_call	cdr3_aa	cdr3_nt
.	.	TRBJ2-1	TRBV11-3	CASSLDFGTHRGNEQFF	TGTGCCAGCAGCTTAGATTTCGGGACCCATAGGGGCAATGAGCAGTTCTTC
.	.	TRBJ1-1	TRBV5-6	CASSLLRGSDTEAFF	TGTGCCAGCAGCTTACTGAGGGGGTCGGACACTGAAGCTTTCTTT
.	once	TRBJ2-3	TRBV12-5	CASGLGPGQYF	TGTGCTAGTGGTTTGGGTCCGGGGCAGTATTTT
TRBD2	.	TRBJ2-1	TRBV7-8	CASSSGLSYNEQFF	TGTGCCAGCAGTAGCGGGCTCTCCTACAATGAGCAGTTCTTC
.	.	TRBJ2-1	TRBV5-3	CARSKIRQSSYNEQFF	TGTGCCAGAAGCAAAATCCGACAGAGCTCCTACAATGAGCAGTTCTTC
.	.	TRBJ1-5	TRBV27	CASGRVSNQPQHF	TGTGCCAGCGGACGGGTTAGCAATCAGCCCCAGCATTTT
TRBD2	.	TRBJ2-1	TRBV5-4	CASSFRLANEQFF	TGTGCCAGCAGCTTTAGACTAGCCAATGAGCAGTTCTTC
.	.	TRBJ1-5	TRBV30	CAWSTGRDQPQHF	TGTGCCTGGTCAACAGGACGAGATCAGCCCCAGCATTTT
.	.	TRBJ1-4	TRBV9	CASSVGARGSEKLFF	TGTGCCAGCAGCGTCGGGGCCCGGGGATCGGAAAAACTGTTTTTT
.	.	TRBJ1-2	TRBV14	CASSLPGFTIDYYGYTF	TGTGCCAGCAGCCTCCCGGGATTTACCATAGACTACTATGGCTACACCTTC
.	.	TRBJ1-1	TRBV6-5	CASSSPLAEAFF	TGTGCCAGCAGTTCCCCCTTGGCTGAAGCTTTCTTT
.	.	TRBJ1-3	TRBV5-1	CASSPQSSGNTIYF	TGCGCCAGCAGCCCACAGTCCTCTGGAAACACCATATATTTT
.	.	TRBJ1-1	TRBV5-1	CASSSGGVSTEAFF	TGCGCCAGCAGCAGCGGAGGAGTAAGCACTGAAGCTTTCTTT
.	.	TRBJ2-2	TRBV5-4	CASSPGVPGELFF	TGTGCCAGCAGCCCTGGGGTGCCCGGGGAGCTGTTTTTT
TRBD1	.	TRBJ2-4	TRBV30	CAWKQGNIQYF	TGTGCCTGGAAACAGGGGAACATTCAGTACTTC
TRBD1	.	TRBJ2-7	TRBV7-2	CASSKDRVIGEQYF	TGTGCCAGCAGCAAGGACAGGGTTATTGGCGAGCAGTACTTC
.	.	TRBJ2-1	TRBV25-1	CASSEWAGVGYNEQFF	TGTGCCAGCAGTGAATGGGCAGGAGTTGGCTACAATGAGCAGTTCTTC
TRBD2	.	TRBJ2-3	TRBV27	CASRWTSGTSTDTQYF	TGTGCCAGCAGATGGACTAGCGGGACGAGCACAGATACGCAGTATTTT
.	.	TRBJ2-2	TRBV11-2	CASSPLTGKNTGELFF	TGTGCCAGCAGCCCCCTGACAGGAAAGAACACCGGGGAGCTGTTTTTT
.	.	TRBJ1-2	TRBV2	CASSEKHGGYGYTF	TGTGCCAGCAGTGAGAAACATGGAGGCTATGGCTACACCTTC
.	.	TRBJ1-2	TRBV11-3	CASSPQTYTYGYTF	TGTGCCAGCAGCCCTCAAACGTACACGTATGGCTACACCTTC
.	.	TRBJ2-7	TRBV18	CASSPRAGSYEQYF	TGTGCCAGCTCACCACGGGCGGGCTCCTACGAGCAGTACTTC
.	.	TRBJ2-1	TRBV4-1	CASSQRAAGQNEQFF	TGCGCCAGCAGCCAACGGGCAGCGGGCCAGAATGAGCAGTTCTTC
TRBD1	.	TRBJ2-7	TRBV9	CASSAGQGDYEQYF	TGTGCCAGCTCCGCGGGACAGGGAGACTACGAGCAGTACTTC
TRBD2	.	TRBJ2-3	TRBV27	CASSFSGLSTDTQYF	TGTGCCAGCAGTTTTTCGGGACTAAGCACAGATACGCAGTATTTT
.	.	TRBJ2-4	TRBV18	CASSFELAKNIQYF	TGTGCCAGCTCCTTCGAACTAGCCAAAAACATTCAGTACTTC
.	.	TRBJ2-3	TRBV4-3	CASSQLAVQGPDTQYF	TGCGCCAGCAGCCAACTTGCCGTTCAGGGGCCAGATACGCAGTATTTT
TRBD2	.	TRBJ2-5	TRBV18	CASSPLGSGAYQETQYF	TGTGCCAGCTCACCATTAGGTAGCGGGGCCTACCAAGAGACCCAGTACTTC
.	.	TRBJ2-5	TRBV28	CASRLIGSSVIQETQYF	TGTGCCAGCAGACTTATCGGAAGTAGCGTAATCCAAGAGACCCAGTACTTC
.	.	TRBJ1-5	TRBV6-1	CASSETWTQPQHF	TGTGCCAGCAGTGAAACCTGGACTCAGCCCCAGCATTTT
TRBD1	.	TRBJ2-7	TRBV9	CASTPGQVSYEQYF	TGTGCCAGCACACCGGGACAGGTATCCTACGAGCAGTACTTC
TRBD2	.	TRBJ2-7	TRBV7-9	CASSPVAGDEQYF	TGTGCCAGCAGCCCCGTAGCGGGAGACGAGCAGTACTTC
TRBD2	.	TRBJ2-7	TRBV6-6	CASRPGLAGGEEQYF	TGTGCCAGCAGACCGGGACTAGCGGGAGGAGAGGAGCAGTACTTC
.	.	TRBJ2-7	TRBV7-6	CASSLARDNTYEQYF	TGTGCCAGCAGCTTAGCTCGGGACAACACCTACGAGCAGTACTTC
TRBD2	.	TRBJ2-3	TRBV5-1	CASSLAGTTDTQYF	TGCGCCAGCAGTCTAGCGGGAACCACAGATACGCAGTATTTT
.	.	TRBJ2-7	TRBV6-1	CASSEFRLSSYEQYF	TGTGCCAGCAGTGAATTCCGTCTTAGCTCCTACGAGCAGTACTTC
.	once	TRBJ1-1	TRBV6-1	CAGRGNTEAFF	TGTGCCGGACGGGGAAACACTGAAGCTTTCTTT
.	.	TRBJ2-2	TRBV2	CASSGTLTGELFF	TGTGCCAGCAGCGGGACACTAACCGGGGAGCTGTTTTTT
.	.	TRBJ2-6	TRBV21-1	CAKGQLGGANVLTF	TGTGCCAAAGGACAACTAGGTGGGGCCAACGTCCTGACTTTC
.	.	TRBJ1-3	TRBV5-4	CASSSTGTGNTIYF	TGTGCCAGCAGCTCCACAGGGACTGGAAACACCATATATTTT
.	.	TRBJ2-2	TRBV15	CATSMGRMNTGELFF	TGTGCCACCAGCATGGGTCGTATGAACACCGGGGAGCTGTTTTTT
TRBD2	.	TRBJ2-1	TRBV11-2	CASSLGSSGSDSYNEQFF	TGTGCCAGCAGCTTAGGGTCTAGCGGGAGCGACTCCTACAATGAGCAGTTCTTC